These T cell receptor beta chains were read from a single sample in a study of cytomegalovirus exposure and HLA in healthy donors. Measured with immunoSEQ multiplex PCR; TCRdb has only the in-frame clones, and not every one. The data show around 190,000 clones, around 77% seen once. Material: PBMCs. These receptors all stem from a man aged 55 to 69 in good health and CMV-seronegative. The CDR3 runs from the conserved cysteine through the conserved F or W. A D gene is named only where the DNA matches it firmly. Clone sizes are given selectively: once, few, many, or a class where the clone is expanded.

v_gene	j_gene	d_gene	abundance	CDR3nt	CDR3aa
TRBV7-9	TRBJ2-1	TRBD2	.	TGTGCCAGCAGCTTAGGGGTTGAAAGCTGGCGGGGAGGGAACAATGAGCAGTTCTTC	CASSLGVESWRGGNNEQFF
TRBV7-7	TRBJ2-1	TRBD2	.	TGTGCTAGCAGCTTAGCCCCGACCGGGCGGGGGGGCCCGAATGAGCAGTTCTTC	CASSLAPTGRGGPNEQFF
TRBV7-2	TRBJ1-5	.	.	TGTGCCAGCAGCTCACTCTCCACAGGGAGCAATCAGCCCCAGCATTTT	CASSSLSTGSNQPQHF
TRBV5-1	TRBJ2-7	TRBD1	.	TGCGCCAGCAGTTACGACAGGGGGCGCCTCGGCCACGAGCAGTACTTC	CASSYDRGRLGHEQYF
TRBV25-1	TRBJ1-1	.	once	TGTGCCAGCGGGAACACAGGAATGAACACTGAAGCTTTCTTT	CASGNTGMNTEAFF
TRBV7-2	TRBJ2-3	TRBD2	few	TGTGCCAGCAGCTCCCCCTCCCTAGCGGGAAGGGATACGCAGTATTTT	CASSSPSLAGRDTQYF
TRBV7-2	TRBJ2-7	.	few	TGTGCCAGCAGCTTGAACGGGGGCTACGAGCAGTACTTC	CASSLNGGYEQYF
TRBV4-1	TRBJ1-5	TRBD1	.	TGCGCCAGCAGCCAAGTGATCCAGGGGGCCGGTCAGCCCCAGCATTTT	CASSQVIQGAGQPQHF
TRBV6-1	TRBJ1-4	TRBD1	.	TGTGCCAGCAGTGATCTCCGGACAGGGGGCTATCGAACTAATGAAAAACTGTTTTTT	CASSDLRTGGYRTNEKLFF
TRBV30	TRBJ1-6	.	.	TGTGCCTGGAGTGCAGGGACTGATTCACCCCTCCACTTT	CAWSAGTDSPLHF
TRBV6-5	TRBJ2-1	TRBD1	.	TGTGCCAGCAGTTATGGGTCGGGACAGGGTAACGATGAGCAGTTCTTC	CASSYGSGQGNDEQFF
TRBV19	TRBJ2-7	TRBD1	.	TGTGCCAGTAGAGGACAGGGGGCCCACGAGCAGTACTTC	CASRGQGAHEQYF
TRBV5-8	TRBJ2-7	TRBD2	few	TGTGCCAGCAGCTTACTAGCGGGAGGAAACGGCGAGCAGTACTTC	CASSLLAGGNGEQYF
TRBV5-4	TRBJ2-2	TRBD1	.	TGTGCCAGCAGCTTGCAGACAGGGACGGGCGGGGAGCTGTTTTTT	CASSLQTGTGGELFF
TRBV15	TRBJ1-5	TRBD1	.	TGTGCCACCAGCAAACAGGGGGCCAATCAGCCCCAGCATTTT	CATSKQGANQPQHF
TRBV9	TRBJ2-2	TRBD2	.	TGTGCCAGCAGCTCCTCGGGGGGGTCCGGGGAGCTGTTTTTT	CASSSSGGSGELFF
TRBV5-6	TRBJ2-2	TRBD1	.	TGTGCCAGCAGCTTTACCGGGACAGGGGTCGCCGGGGAGCTGTTTTTT	CASSFTGTGVAGELFF
TRBV2	TRBJ2-1	TRBD2	.	TGTGCCAGCACTCGTTGGGAGGGACTAGCGGGAGGACCCGGGGATGAGCAGTTCTTC	CASTRWEGLAGGPGDEQFF
TRBV4-3	TRBJ1-4	.	.	TGCGCCAGCAGCCAAGATGTGGGGACACGACCTGAAAAACTGTTTTTT	CASSQDVGTRPEKLFF
TRBV19	TRBJ2-7	TRBD1	.	TGTGCCAGTAGTCGACAGGGGTTCTCCTACGAGCAGTACTTC	CASSRQGFSYEQYF
TRBV5-4	TRBJ2-1	.	.	TGTGCCAGCAGCTTCAGCAATGAGCAGTTCTTC	CASSFSNEQFF
TRBV6-5	TRBJ1-3	.	.	TGTGCCAGCAGTTACTTAAAGAGCTCTGGAAACACCATATATTTT	CASSYLKSSGNTIYF
TRBV25-1	TRBJ2-1	.	.	TGTGCCAGCAGCGGCAGGGTCGACCCCTCCTACAATGAGCAGTTCTTC	CASSGRVDPSYNEQFF
TRBV2	TRBJ1-3	.	.	TGTGCCAGCAGGCAGGACTCTGGAAACACCATATATTTT	CASRQDSGNTIYF
TRBV15	TRBJ1-3	.	few	TGTGCCACCAGCAGCGGTACAACGGGGGGCGCTGGAAACACCATATATTTT	CATSSGTTGGAGNTIYF
TRBV18	TRBJ1-2	.	once	TGTGCCAGCTCGAGCGGGGGGCTGAACTATGGCTACCCCTTC	CASSSGGLNYGYPF
TRBV6-1	TRBJ1-6	.	few	TGTGCCAGCAGTGGCTGGGGCTTTAGGGGTTCACCCCTCAACTTT	CASSGWGFRGSPLNF
TRBV2	TRBJ2-1	.	.	TGTGCCAGCAGTGAAGCCTGGCCTCCAGTACGCAATGAGCAGTTCTTC	CASSEAWPPVRNEQFF
TRBV5-4	TRBJ2-3	TRBD2	.	TGTGCCAGCAGCTTGGTAGGACTAGCGGGGGGGCTGAAAGATACGCAGTATTTT	CASSLVGLAGGLKDTQYF
TRBV5-4	TRBJ2-3	TRBD2	.	TGTGCCAGCAGCTTGTATACTAGCGGGGTTGGCACAGATACGCAGTATTTT	CASSLYTSGVGTDTQYF
TRBV19	TRBJ2-7	TRBD1	.	TGTGCCAGTAGTATGGACGGGACAGAGCACTACGAGCAGTACTTC	CASSMDGTEHYEQYF
TRBV28	TRBJ1-2	.	few	TGTGCCAGCAGTTTATTGAGGGATTACTATGGCTACACCTTC	CASSLLRDYYGYTF
TRBV7-3	TRBJ2-6	TRBD2	.	TGTGCCAGCAGCTTCCACCGGGAGGCTCCGTTCTCTGGGGCCAACGTCCTGACTTTC	CASSFHREAPFSGANVLTF
TRBV5-1	TRBJ1-1	TRBD1	.	TGCGCCAGCAGCCCGGGACAGGGGGGTCTTGAAGCTTTCTTT	CASSPGQGGLEAFF
TRBV4-1	TRBJ2-3	TRBD2	few	TGCGCCAGCAGCCAAGAGACGAGGGCACTAGCGGGGAGCACAGATACGCAGTATTTT	CASSQETRALAGSTDTQYF
TRBV15	TRBJ2-7	.	.	TGTGCCACCAGCTCACAGGGGAGGTACGAGCAGTACTTC	CATSSQGRYEQYF
TRBV10-3	TRBJ2-3	TRBD2	.	TGTGCCGCACTCCCCGGGACTAACTACACAGATACGCAGTATTTT	CAALPGTNYTDTQYF
TRBV21-1	TRBJ2-7	.	.	TGTGCCAGCAGCAAAGCCCCGGGGTTGCGCTACGAGCAGTACTTC	CASSKAPGLRYEQYF
TRBV5-1	TRBJ2-1	TRBD2	once	TGCGCCAGCAGCTTAGCGGGGGGGCCAGGCAATGAGCAGTTCTTC	CASSLAGGPGNEQFF
TRBV19	TRBJ1-1	.	.	TGTGCCAGTAGTCCCCCTCTTCGGCGGGGAAAAGCTTTCTTT	CASSPPLRRGKAFF
TRBV5-4	TRBJ2-4	.	.	TGTGCCAGCAGCCGGACATCTGGGAACATTCAGTACTTC	CASSRTSGNIQYF
TRBV5-1	TRBJ1-1	.	.	TGCGCCAGCAGCTTTGGACAGCAGAACACTGAAGCTTTCTTT	CASSFGQQNTEAFF
TRBV5-1	TRBJ1-3	TRBD1	.	TGCGCCAGCAGCTTTGGGACAGGGTTTTCGGACACCATATATTTT	CASSFGTGFSDTIYF
TRBV5-1	TRBJ2-1	TRBD2	few	TGCGCCAGCAGCTTGGAACCCGGGACTAGTGACGATGAGCAGTTCTTC	CASSLEPGTSDDEQFF
TRBV7-9	TRBJ1-1	TRBD1	once	TGTGCCAGCACCCCCGCCAGGGGGCAAGTCACTGAAGCTTTCTTT	CASTPARGQVTEAFF